Ten or more counts support the clone carrying this T cell receptor beta chain. The antigen remains undetermined. CDR3 size: 16 residues. CDR1 is DFQATT and CDR2 is SNEGSKA in the germline V gene (reference sequence). The J segment lost 7 bases and the V segment lost 2 bases, leaving 15 bases of the junction unmatched. This record comes from a study of blood T cells in healthy people across ages. General study findings and limits: TCR beta diversity per million T cells fell roughly linearly with age.

Next came a second PCR, run for about 6 to 12 cycles, which used a sample-barcoded 5' primer along with a J-beta primer mix. One entry per CDR3 protein, called by TCRdb with MiXCR from the 5' RACE reads. The sample holds 500,000 to 700,000 distinct CDR3 sequences; about 28% are singletons and the top ten take around 16%. Each donor gave ten milliliters of peripheral blood. The material sequenced was blood. The chain is built from TRBV20-1 and TRBJ2-7; 9 bases line up with TRBD2. The receptor was derived from a woman of 80 years or more in good health. CDR3 DNA: TGCAGTGCTAGATCATCGTCTAGCGGGGACCCGCGGGAGCAGTACTTC. Its translation: CSARSSSSGDPREQYF.